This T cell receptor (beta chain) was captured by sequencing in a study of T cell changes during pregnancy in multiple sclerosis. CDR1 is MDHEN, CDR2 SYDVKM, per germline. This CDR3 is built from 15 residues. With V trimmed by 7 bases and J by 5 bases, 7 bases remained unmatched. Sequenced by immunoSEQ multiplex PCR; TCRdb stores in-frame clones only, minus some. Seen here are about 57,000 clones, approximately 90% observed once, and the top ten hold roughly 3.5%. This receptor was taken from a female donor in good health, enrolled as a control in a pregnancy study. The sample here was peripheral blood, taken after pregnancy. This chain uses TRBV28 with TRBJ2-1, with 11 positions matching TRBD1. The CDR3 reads CASTLDRGRNNEQFF. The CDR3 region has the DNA TGTGCCAGCACCTTGGACAGGGGGCGAAACAATGAGCAGTTCTTC.